Given below is one T cell receptor beta chain in context. TCRdb's copy holds only in-frame clones and misses some; the assay was immunoSEQ multiplex PCR. The repertoire holds approximately 60,000 clones, with roughly 91% as singletons. This entry belongs to a study of T cell changes during pregnancy in multiple sclerosis. Trimming at V came to 4 bases and at J to 6 bases, leaving 3 bases not matched to a gene. This CDR3 comprises 14 residues. In germline, CDR1 is LGHNA, CDR2 YNFKEQ. This specimen consisted of peripheral blood, obtained before pregnancy. The chain combines TRBV4-2 with TRBJ1-4; 9 nucleotides match TRBD1. This TCR was sampled from a female donor with multiple sclerosis, enrolled in a pregnancy study. The CDR3: CASSLRTGDEKLFF. The CDR3 DNA reads TGTGCCAGCAGCCTTCGGACAGGGGATGAAAAACTGTTTTTT.